Listed here are 24 T cell receptor beta chains from one sample, sequenced in a study of beta chain features in type 1 diabetes. The sequenced template was cDNA made from the entire isolated RNA. TCRdb's table, derived via immunoSEQ multiplex PCR, lists solely in-frame clones and lacks some. The top ten hold 0.023% of the sample, which has some 900,000 clones, about a sixth seen once. The sample comprised naive CD4+ T cells from blood. The receptors come from a woman aged 18-29 years in good health.

The V call is TRBV5-1, the J call TRBJ2-5; D remains unclear. Between the trimmed V and J ends, which lost 2 bases and 4 bases, there was a span of 9 bases. CDR1 is SGHRS, CDR2 YFSETQ, per germline. The CDR3 totals 13 residues. CDR3 protein: CASSFVQGETQYF. CDR3 nucleotides: TGCGCCAGCAGCTTCGTCCAAGGAGAGACCCAGTACTTC.

This clone has a handful of counts. J is TRBJ1-1 and V is TRBV7-9; no clear D. V shed 5 bases and J shed 5 bases, with 12 bases lying between them. Germline V gives CDR1 SEHNR, CDR2 FQNEAQ (reference sequence). This CDR3 contains 13 residues. CDR3 sequence reads: CASSLSSTTEAFF. The DNA of the CDR3 is TGTGCCAGCAGCCTATCCTCAACTACTGAAGCTTTCTTT. The full variable domain, rest sourced from reference TRBV7-9 and TRBJ1-1, is DTGVSQNPRHKITKRGQNVTFRCDPISEHNRLYWYRQTLGQGPEFLTYFQNEAQLEKSRLLSDRFSAERPKGSFSTLEIQRTEQGDSAMYLCASSLSSTTEAFFGQGTRLTVV.

For this clone: In the same sample, other DNA sequences code for this CDR3. The rearrangement joins TRBV4-3 to TRBJ2-7; tentatively, D is TRBD1 or TRBD2 (5 bases each). Looked up from germline, CDR1 is LGHNA and CDR2 is YSLEER. V lost 1 base and J lost 3, with 13 bases in between. This CDR3 has 15 amino acids. CDR3 sequence (DNA): TGCGCCAGCAGCCAAGCCGGGACCGCGAGCTACGAGCAGTACTTC. Its protein product is CASSQAGTASYEQYF.

The CDR3 protein is CASSFLGLTFHEQFF. The CDR3 DNA sequence: TGTGCCAGCAGCTTTTTGGGACTAACGTTCCATGAGCAGTTCTTC. The chain is built from TRBV7-9 and TRBJ2-1, with TRBD2 identical over 7 bases. Germline V gives CDR1 SEHNR, CDR2 FQNEAQ (reference sequence). The CDR3 length is 15 residues. V gave up 3 bases and J gave up 8 bases; unmatched junction bases: 10.

Turning to this clone: The sample has other DNA sequences that encode this CDR3 too. The V call is TRBV6-5, the J call TRBJ2-3; a weak D match, TRBD2 (5 bases). Germline V lookup: CDR1 MNHEY, CDR2 SVGAGI. The length of the CDR3 is 14 residues. Trimming took off 0 bases at V and 2 bases at J, with 6 bases between the two ends. The CDR3 sequence: CASSYSGVTDTQYF. The CDR3 nucleotides read TGTGCCAGCAGTTACTCGGGAGTCACAGATACGCAGTATTTT.

The CDR3 reads CASSFGADNEQFF. As DNA, the CDR3 is TGTGCCAGCAGCTTTGGAGCGGACAATGAGCAGTTCTTC. V usage is TRBV11-2 and J usage is TRBJ2-1, with D possibly matching TRBD2 (5 bases). The germline V gene has CDR1 SGHAT and CDR2 FQNNGV. Trimming pared 3 bases from V and 5 bases from J, leaving 8 bases between. The CDR3 contains 13 residues.

The chain links TRBV5-1 to TRBJ2-1; 7 nucleotides align to TRBD2. This CDR3 has 15 residues. Germline CDR1 is SGHRS and CDR2 is YFSETQ. V trimming: 4 bases; J trimming: 2 bases; junction bases outside the gene matches: 6. In nucleotides, the CDR3 is TGCGCCAGCAGCCCTAGCGGTCCCGCCTACAATGAGCAGTTCTTC. This encodes CASSPSGPAYNEQFF.

The V call is TRBV6-1, the J call TRBJ1-4; no definite D call. Germline assignment: CDR1 MNHNS and CDR2 SASEGT. There are 13 residues in the CDR3. Trimming left V 6 bases short and J 0 bases short, with 5 bases between. The CDR3 DNA reads as TGTGCCAGCAGGACTTCAACTAATGAAAAACTGTTTTTT. Residues: CASRTSTNEKLFF.

The chain joins TRBV7-3 to TRBJ2-3, with 8 bases lining up with TRBD2. Germline V gene data show CDR1 as SGHTA and CDR2 as FQGTGA. The CDR3 covers 15 residues. The junction had 8 bases not matched to a gene; V was cut back by 5 bases and J by 4 bases. The CDR3 here is CASSLSGMAADTQYF. The CDR3 DNA sequence: TGTGCCAGCAGCCTTAGCGGGATGGCTGCAGATACGCAGTATTTT.

This clone was recorded a few times. The rearrangement uses TRBV11-1 and TRBJ2-5; 7 bases line up with TRBD2. The CDR3 extends over 15 amino acids. Germline V gives CDR1 SGHAT, CDR2 FQDESV (reference sequence). With 3 bases clipped from V and 5 bases from J, the junction kept 9 bases outside the gene matches. The CDR3 coding sequence is TGTGCCAGCAGCTTGAGCGGGATTAAATGGGAGACCCAGTACTTC. Translation gives CASSLSGIKWETQYF.

The chain carries TRBV7-8 and TRBJ2-5; a possible D gene is TRBD2 (5 bases). V was trimmed by 2 bases and J by 9 bases, leaving 7 bases between them. Germline V gene lookup returns CDR1 SGHVS and CDR2 FQNEAQ. The CDR3 runs to 11 residues. For the CDR3, the DNA is TGTGCCAGCAGCTTAACTAGGTCCCAGTACTTC. It is translated as CASSLTRSQYF. Full variable domain (outside the CDR3, taken from reference TRBV7-8 and TRBJ2-5): GAGVSQSPRYKVAKRGQDVALRCDPISGHVSLFWYQQALGQGPEFLTYFQNEAQLDKSGLPSDRFFAERPEGSVSTLKIQRTQQEDSAVYLCASSLTRSQYFGPGTRLLVL.

The chain recombines TRBV5-4 with TRBJ2-7; D call uncertain. The CDR3 is 16 amino acids. V shed 2 bases and J shed 3 bases, with 18 bases lying between them. CDR1 SGHNT and CDR2 YYREEE come from the germline V gene (reference sequence). CDR3 region: CASSLGARTSYYEQYF. CDR3 sequence (DNA): TGTGCCAGCAGCTTAGGCGCCAGAACGTCGTACTACGAGCAGTACTTC.

This clone was observed a few times. The genes are TRBV7-9 and TRBJ2-1; weak D call: TRBD2 (5 bases). CDR3 length: 18 residues. Germline CDR1 and CDR2: SEHNR and FQNEAQ (reference sequence). V lost 4 bases and J 0 bases, leaving 19 bases between the germline ends. The CDR3: CASSSTGVDFLSYNEQFF. CDR3 coding DNA: TGTGCCAGCAGCTCTACGGGCGTGGACTTCCTCTCCTACAATGAGCAGTTCTTC.

This clone was counted only a few times. The chain carries TRBV7-2 and TRBJ2-7; weak D call: TRBD2 (6 bases). The CDR3 totals 15 residues. Germline V CDR1 and CDR2: SGHTA, FQGNSA. V was trimmed by 6 bases and J by 3 bases, leaving 18 bases between them. The CDR3 coding sequence is TGTGCCAGCAGACAGAAACGGGACTCAATCTACGAGCAGTACTTC. Translated, it gives CASRQKRDSIYEQYF.

This clone was picked up a small number of times. V is TRBV6-1 and J is TRBJ2-6; no firm D call. V lost 0 bases and J lost 7, with 7 bases in between. The CDR3 totals 14 residues. Germline V lookup: CDR1 MNHNS, CDR2 SASEGT. The CDR3 sequence is CASSEALLANVLTF. CDR3 DNA sequence: TGTGCCAGCAGTGAAGCGCTTCTTGCCAACGTCCTGACTTTC.

The chain carries TRBV6-6 and TRBJ2-7, with a possible D match to TRBD2 (5 bases). The length of the CDR3 is 14 residues. In germline, CDR1 is MNHNY, CDR2 SVGAGI (reference sequence). Between the trimmed V and J ends, which lost 6 bases and 7 bases, there was a span of 19 bases. For the CDR3, the DNA is TGTGCCAGCAGAAACCCCGGGAACCGTGGAGAGCAGTACTTC. Translating it yields CASRNPGNRGEQYF.

Only a few counts were recorded for this clone. The rearrangement links TRBV7-9 to TRBJ2-2; 14 bases align to TRBD2. The V gene end was trimmed by 6 bases and the J gene end by 6 bases; junction bases not matched to a gene: 9. This CDR3 region has 17 residues. CDR1 SEHNR and CDR2 FQNEAQ come from the germline V gene (reference sequence). The CDR3 spells CASRTGTSGRSAGELFF. The CDR3 DNA sequence: TGTGCCAGCAGGACCGGGACTAGCGGGAGATCCGCCGGGGAGCTGTTTTTT. The full variable domain, completed using reference TRBV7-9 and TRBJ2-2, is DTGVSQNPRHKITKRGQNVTFRCDPISEHNRLYWYRQTLGQGPEFLTYFQNEAQLEKSRLLSDRFSAERPKGSFSTLEIQRTEQGDSAMYLCASRTGTSGRSAGELFFGEGSRLTVL.

This chain uses TRBV10-2 with TRBJ2-1, with 12 positions matching TRBD2. This CDR3 contains 13 residues. V dropped 8 bases and J dropped 10; count of bases not matched to a gene: 6. Germline V CDR1 and CDR2: WSHSY, SAAADI. The CDR3 region has the DNA TGCGCCAGCTCTAGACTAGCGGGAGACGAGCAGTTCTTC. Amino acids: CASSRLAGDEQFF.

This chain joins TRBV10-3 and TRBJ1-1; D uncertain. The V end was cut by 10 bases, the J end by 3 bases, with 15 bases between. Per the germline V gene, CDR1 is ENHRY and CDR2 is SYGVKD. There are 13 residues in the CDR3. This CDR3 reads CATRTGFDTEAFF. In nucleotides, the CDR3 is TGTGCCACCCGTACGGGCTTTGACACTGAAGCTTTCTTT.

The V gene is TRBV2, the J gene TRBJ2-5, with TRBD2 as a possible D gene (5 bases). V was pared by 5 bases and J by 2 bases, with 6 bases between. The germline V gene has CDR1 SNHLY and CDR2 FYNNEI. The CDR3 has 12 amino acids. As DNA, the CDR3 is TGTGCCAGCAGTAAGCGGCAAGAGACCCAGTACTTC. Translation gives CASSKRQETQYF.

This chain joins TRBV4-3 and TRBJ2-1; TRBD1 matches 10 bases. The junction had 5 bases not matched to a gene; V was cut back by 1 base and J by 5 bases. The CDR3 contains 16 residues. The germline V gene has CDR1 LGHNA and CDR2 YSLEER. This CDR3 is CASSQVGTGVNNEQFF. CDR3 nucleotides: TGCGCCAGCAGCCAAGTGGGGACAGGGGTAAACAATGAGCAGTTCTTC.

This clone has a handful of counts. The genes are TRBV5-4 and TRBJ2-1, with a tentative D call TRBD2 (6 bases). V was cut by 6 bases and J by 2 bases, with 12 bases left in between. The CDR3 spans 14 residues. Germline lookup yields CDR1 SGHNT and CDR2 YYREEE (reference sequence). The CDR3, as DNA: TGTGCCAGCAAGGTGTGGGAGGCCTACAATGAGCAGTTCTTC. The encoded protein is CASKVWEAYNEQFF.

The gene calls are TRBV6-4 and TRBJ2-7; 7 nucleotides match TRBD1. The CDR3 is made up of 13 amino acids. The J segment lost 3 bases and the V segment lost 10 bases, leaving 9 bases of the junction unmatched. The V gene's germline CDR1 is MRHNA and CDR2 SNTAGT. The DNA for the CDR3 is TGTGCCACGCAAGGGGGACAGTACTACGAGCAGTACTTC. Translating it yields CATQGGQYYEQYF.

This clone was seen a handful of times. The V and J genes are TRBV7-8 and TRBJ2-7; no clear D. This CDR3 is 18 amino acids long. The V and J ends lost 4 bases and 0 bases respectively, with 22 bases between them. CDR1 is SGHVS, CDR2 FQNEAQ, per germline. Here the CDR3 reads CASSSTSYSRPSSYEQYF. CDR3 sequence (DNA): TGTGCCAGCAGCTCCACGTCTTACAGTAGACCCTCCTCCTACGAGCAGTACTTC.